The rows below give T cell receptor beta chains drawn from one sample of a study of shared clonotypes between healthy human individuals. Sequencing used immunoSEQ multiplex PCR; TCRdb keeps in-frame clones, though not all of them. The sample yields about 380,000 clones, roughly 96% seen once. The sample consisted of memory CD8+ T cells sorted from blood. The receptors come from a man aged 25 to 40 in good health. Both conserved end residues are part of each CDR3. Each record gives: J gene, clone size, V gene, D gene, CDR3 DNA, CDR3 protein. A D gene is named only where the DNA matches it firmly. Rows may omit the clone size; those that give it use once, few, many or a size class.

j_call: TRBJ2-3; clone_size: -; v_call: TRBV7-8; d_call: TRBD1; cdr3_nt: TGTGCCAGCATCGCCCGGGACAGGGTCACAGATACGCAGTATTTT; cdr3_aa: CASIARDRVTDTQYF
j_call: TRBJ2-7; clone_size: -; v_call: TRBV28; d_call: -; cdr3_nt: TGTGCCAGCCATTGGGACCCAAACATCTACGAGCAGTACTTC; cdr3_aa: CASHWDPNIYEQYF
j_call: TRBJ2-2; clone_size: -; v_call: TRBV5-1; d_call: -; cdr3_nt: TGCGCCAGCAGCTTATTCCGGGCGGGGAACACCGGGGAGCTGTTTTTT; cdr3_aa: CASSLFRAGNTGELFF
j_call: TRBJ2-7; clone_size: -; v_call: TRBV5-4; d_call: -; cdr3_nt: TGTGCCAGCAGCTTAAACGACGGCCCCTACGAGCAGTACTTC; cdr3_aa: CASSLNDGPYEQYF
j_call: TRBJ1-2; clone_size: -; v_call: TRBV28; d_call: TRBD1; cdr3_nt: TGTGCCAGCAGTTCCCCGACAGGGAACTATGGCTACACCTTC; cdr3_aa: CASSSPTGNYGYTF
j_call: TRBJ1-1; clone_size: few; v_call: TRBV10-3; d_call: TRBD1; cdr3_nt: TGTGCCATCAGCGCCCAGGGGGAGGATAAAGCTTTCTTT; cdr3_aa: CAISAQGEDKAFF
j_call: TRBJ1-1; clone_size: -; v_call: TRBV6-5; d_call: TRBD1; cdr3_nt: TGTGCCAGCAGTTACTCGACAGGGCGGAACACTGAAGCTTTCTTT; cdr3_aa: CASSYSTGRNTEAFF
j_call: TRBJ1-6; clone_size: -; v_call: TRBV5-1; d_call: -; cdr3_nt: TGCGCCAGCAGCCCGGACAGCTCCTATAATTCACCCCTCCACTTT; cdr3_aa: CASSPDSSYNSPLHF
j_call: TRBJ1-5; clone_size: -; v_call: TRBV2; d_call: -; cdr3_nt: TGTGCCAGCAGGGAGGGGGGGTATCAGCCCCAGCATTTT; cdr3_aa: CASREGGYQPQHF
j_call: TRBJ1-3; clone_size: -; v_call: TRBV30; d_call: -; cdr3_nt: TGTGCCTGGAGGGTCAATTCTGGAAACACCATATATTTT; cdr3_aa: CAWRVNSGNTIYF
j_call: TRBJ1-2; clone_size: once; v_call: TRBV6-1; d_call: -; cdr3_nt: TGTGCCAGCAGTGAACGTCTGGGAAACTATGGCTACACCTTC; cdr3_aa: CASSERLGNYGYTF
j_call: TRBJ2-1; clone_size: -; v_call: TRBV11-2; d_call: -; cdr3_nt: TGTGCCAGCAGCCTTGCTGGGGCAGTCTACAATGAGCAGTTCTTC; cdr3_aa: CASSLAGAVYNEQFF
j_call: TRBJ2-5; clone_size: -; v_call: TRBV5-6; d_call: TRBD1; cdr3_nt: TGTGCCAGCAGCGGGGACAGGGGAATAGCGGCCCAGTACTTC; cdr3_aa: CASSGDRGIAAQYF
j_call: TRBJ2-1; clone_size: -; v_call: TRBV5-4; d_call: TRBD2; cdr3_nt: TGTGCCAGCAGCTTGATGGCCAGGGCGGGAGGACACAATGAGCAGTTCTTC; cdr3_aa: CASSLMARAGGHNEQFF
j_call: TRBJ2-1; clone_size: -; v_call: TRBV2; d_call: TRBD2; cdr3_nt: TGTGCCAGCAGTCGTGTGGGACTAGCGGACTACAATGAGCAGTTCTTC; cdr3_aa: CASSRVGLADYNEQFF
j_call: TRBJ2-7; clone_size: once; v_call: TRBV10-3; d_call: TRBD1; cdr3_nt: TGTGCCATCAGTGAGTCACCGACAGGGGGCTACGAGCAGTACTTC; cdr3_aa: CAISESPTGGYEQYF
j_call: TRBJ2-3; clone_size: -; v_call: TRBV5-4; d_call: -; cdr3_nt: TGTGCCAGCAGCTTGGCCGGGAGCACAGATACGCAGTATTTT; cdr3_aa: CASSLAGSTDTQYF
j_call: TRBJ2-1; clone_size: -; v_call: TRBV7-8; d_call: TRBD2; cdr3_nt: TGTGCCAGCAGCCCCATAGCGGGAGACGATGAGCAGTTCTTC; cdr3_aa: CASSPIAGDDEQFF
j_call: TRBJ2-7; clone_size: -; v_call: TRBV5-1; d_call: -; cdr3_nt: TGCGCCAGCAGCTTAACTAGCTACGAGCAGTACTTC; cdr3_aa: CASSLTSYEQYF
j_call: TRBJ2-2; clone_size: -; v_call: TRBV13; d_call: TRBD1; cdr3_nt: TGTGCCAGCAGCACCCGGGACAGGGGGCGCGGGGAGCTGTTTTTT; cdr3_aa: CASSTRDRGRGELFF
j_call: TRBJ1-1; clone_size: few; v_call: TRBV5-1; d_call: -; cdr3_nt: TGCGCCAGCAGCCTCGGAGGTAACACTGAAGCTTTCTTT; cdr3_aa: CASSLGGNTEAFF
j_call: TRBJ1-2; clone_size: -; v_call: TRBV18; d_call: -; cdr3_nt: TGTGCCAGCTCACCTATACAGGGCTTCTATGGCTACACCTTC; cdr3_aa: CASSPIQGFYGYTF
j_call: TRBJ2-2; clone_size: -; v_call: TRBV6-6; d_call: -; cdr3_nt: TGTGCCAGCAGTTCGGGCCTGGGCGGGGAGCTGTTTTTT; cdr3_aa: CASSSGLGGELFF
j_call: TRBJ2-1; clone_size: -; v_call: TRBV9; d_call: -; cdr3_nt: TGTGCCAGCAGCCCAGGGGGGGCGACGGAGCCTACGGGTCCTAGTGAGCAGTTCTTC; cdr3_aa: CASSPGGATEPTGPSEQFF
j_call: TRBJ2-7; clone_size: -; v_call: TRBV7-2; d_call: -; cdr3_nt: TGTGCCAGCAGCTTAGGATCCTACGAGCAGTACTTC; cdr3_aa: CASSLGSYEQYF
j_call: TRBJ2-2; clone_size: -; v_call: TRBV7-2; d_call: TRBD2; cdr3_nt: TGTGCCAGCAGCCCCGGCGGGAGGGCTCGCGGGGAGCTGTTTTTT; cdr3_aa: CASSPGGRARGELFF
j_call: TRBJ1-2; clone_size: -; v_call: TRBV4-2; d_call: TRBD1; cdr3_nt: TGTGCCAGCAGCCAAGGTGGACAGGGGGCGTTTCTCTATGGCTACACCTTC; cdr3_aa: CASSQGGQGAFLYGYTF
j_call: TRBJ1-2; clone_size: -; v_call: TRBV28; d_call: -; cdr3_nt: TGTGCCAGCAGTTTGGGCGGCAACTATGGCTACACCTTC; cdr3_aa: CASSLGGNYGYTF
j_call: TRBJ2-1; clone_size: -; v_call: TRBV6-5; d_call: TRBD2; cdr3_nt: TGTGCCAGCAGGCAGGGACTAGCGGGAGGGAATGAGCAGTTCTTC; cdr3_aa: CASRQGLAGGNEQFF
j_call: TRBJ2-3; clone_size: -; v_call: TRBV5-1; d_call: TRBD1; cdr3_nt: TGCGCCAGCAGTTCCGACAGGGGGACAGATACGCAGTATTTT; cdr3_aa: CASSSDRGTDTQYF
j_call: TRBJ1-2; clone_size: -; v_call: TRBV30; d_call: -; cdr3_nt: TGTGCCTGGGACAGTCCTAACTATGGCTACACCTTC; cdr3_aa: CAWDSPNYGYTF
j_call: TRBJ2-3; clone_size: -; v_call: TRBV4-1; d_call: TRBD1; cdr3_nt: TGCGCCAGCAGCCTTCTTCGGACAGGGGGCACAGATACGCAGTATTTT; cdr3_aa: CASSLLRTGGTDTQYF
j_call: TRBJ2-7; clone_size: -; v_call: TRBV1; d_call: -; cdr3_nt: TGCACCCCCCCTACGGGTTCCGAGCAGTACTTC; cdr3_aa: CTPPTGSEQYF
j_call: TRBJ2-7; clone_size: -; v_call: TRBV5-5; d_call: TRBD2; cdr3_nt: TGTGCCAGCAGCTTGGCTAGCGGGTGGTCCTACGAGCAGTACTTC; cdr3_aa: CASSLASGWSYEQYF
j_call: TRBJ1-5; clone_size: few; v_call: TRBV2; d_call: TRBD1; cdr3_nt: TGTGCCAGCAGTAGACAGGGACTTAGCAATCAGCCCCAGCATTTT; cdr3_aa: CASSRQGLSNQPQHF
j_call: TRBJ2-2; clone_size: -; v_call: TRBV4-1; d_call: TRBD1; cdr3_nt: TGCGCCAGCAGCCTCCCGTACAGGGGGACGAACACCGGGGAGCTGTTTTTT; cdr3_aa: CASSLPYRGTNTGELFF
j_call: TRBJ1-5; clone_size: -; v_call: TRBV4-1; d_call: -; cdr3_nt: TGCGCCAGCAGCCAATTTTCGACAACCCAGCCCCAGCATTTT; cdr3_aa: CASSQFSTTQPQHF
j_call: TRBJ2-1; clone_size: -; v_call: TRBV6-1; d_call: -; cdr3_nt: TGTGCCAGCAGCGAAATGGCGTGGAGCTCCTACAATGAGCAGTTCTTC; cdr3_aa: CASSEMAWSSYNEQFF
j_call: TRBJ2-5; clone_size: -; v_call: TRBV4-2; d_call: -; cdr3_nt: TGTGCCAGCAGCCAAGATGGCGGAGAGACCCAGTACTTC; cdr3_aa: CASSQDGGETQYF
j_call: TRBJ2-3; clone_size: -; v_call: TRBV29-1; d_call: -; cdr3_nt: TGCAGCGTTGACAGGGCCACAGATACGCAGTATTTT; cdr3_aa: CSVDRATDTQYF
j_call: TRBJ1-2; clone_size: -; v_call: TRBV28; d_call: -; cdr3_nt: TGTGCCAGCAGTTTAGGCAGGGACGGCGGCTACACCTTC; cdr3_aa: CASSLGRDGGYTF
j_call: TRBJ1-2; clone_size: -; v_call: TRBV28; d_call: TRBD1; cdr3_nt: TGTGCCAGCAGTTTATTTAGGGACAGGGATTATGGCTACACCTTC; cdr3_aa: CASSLFRDRDYGYTF
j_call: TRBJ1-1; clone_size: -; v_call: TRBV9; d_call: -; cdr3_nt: TGTGCCAGCAGCAGGGGCGACACTGAAGCTTTCTTT; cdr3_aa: CASSRGDTEAFF
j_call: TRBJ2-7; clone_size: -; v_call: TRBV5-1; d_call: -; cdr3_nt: TGCGCCAGCAGCTTTCACAGGGGAGGATACGAGCAGTACTTC; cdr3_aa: CASSFHRGGYEQYF
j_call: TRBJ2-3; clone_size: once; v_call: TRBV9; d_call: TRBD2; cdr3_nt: TGTGCCAGCAGCGTAGCGGCGGGAGGGCCCTCAGATACGCAGTATTTT; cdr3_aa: CASSVAAGGPSDTQYF
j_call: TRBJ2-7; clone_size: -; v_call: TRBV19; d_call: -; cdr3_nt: TGTGCCAGTACCCCCCGGGGGCAGGTTGACGAGCAGTACTTC; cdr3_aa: CASTPRGQVDEQYF
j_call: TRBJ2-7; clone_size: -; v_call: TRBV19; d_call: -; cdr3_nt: TGTGCCAGTATATCAGAGGAGCACGAGCAGTACTTC; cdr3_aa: CASISEEHEQYF
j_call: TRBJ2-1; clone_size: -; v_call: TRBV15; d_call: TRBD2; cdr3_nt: TGTGCCACCAGCAGAGATCGGACTAGCGGGCCCCGTAATGGGCAGTTCTTC; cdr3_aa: CATSRDRTSGPRNGQFF
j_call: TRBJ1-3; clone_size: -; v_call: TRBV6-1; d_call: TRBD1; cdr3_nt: TGTGCCAGCAGTGACCCCTTACAGGGGGCGCGGTACACCATATATTTT; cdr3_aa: CASSDPLQGARYTIYF
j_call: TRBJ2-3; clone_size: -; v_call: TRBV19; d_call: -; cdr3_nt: TGTGCCAGTAGTATTGGGAGCACAGATACGCAGTATTTT; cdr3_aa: CASSIGSTDTQYF
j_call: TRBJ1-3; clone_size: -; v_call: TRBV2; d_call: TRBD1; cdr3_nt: TGTGCCAGCAGTGACTTGGACAGGGGTGGAAACACCATATATTTT; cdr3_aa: CASSDLDRGGNTIYF
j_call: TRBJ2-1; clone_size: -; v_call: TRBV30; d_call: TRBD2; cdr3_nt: TGTGCCTGGGAACGGCCTAGCGGGAGTTCCCATGAGCAGTTCTTC; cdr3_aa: CAWERPSGSSHEQFF